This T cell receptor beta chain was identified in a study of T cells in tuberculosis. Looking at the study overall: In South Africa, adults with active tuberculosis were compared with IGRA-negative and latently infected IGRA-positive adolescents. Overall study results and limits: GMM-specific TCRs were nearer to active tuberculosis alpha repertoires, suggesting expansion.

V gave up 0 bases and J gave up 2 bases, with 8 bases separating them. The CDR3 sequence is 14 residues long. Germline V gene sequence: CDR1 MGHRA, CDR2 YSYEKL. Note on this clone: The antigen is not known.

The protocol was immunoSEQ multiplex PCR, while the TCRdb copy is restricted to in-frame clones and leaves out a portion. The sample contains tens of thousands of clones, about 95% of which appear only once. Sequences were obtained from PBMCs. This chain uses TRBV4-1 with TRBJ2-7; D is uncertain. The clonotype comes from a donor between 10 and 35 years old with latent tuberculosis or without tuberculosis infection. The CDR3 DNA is TGCGCCAGCAGCCAAGAAACTCAGGCCTACGAGCAGTACTTC. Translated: CASSQETQAYEQYF.